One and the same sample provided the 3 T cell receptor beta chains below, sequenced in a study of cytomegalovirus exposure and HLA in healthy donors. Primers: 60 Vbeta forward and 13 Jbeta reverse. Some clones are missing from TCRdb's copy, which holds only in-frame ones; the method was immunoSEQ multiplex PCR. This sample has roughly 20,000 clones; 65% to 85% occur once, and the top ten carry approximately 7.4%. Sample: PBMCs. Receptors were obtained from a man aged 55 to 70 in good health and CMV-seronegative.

The chain's CDR3 is CASSQWTGGESTEAFF. CDR3 coding DNA: TGCGCCAGCAGCCAATGGACAGGGGGCGAGAGCACTGAAGCTTTCTTT. The chain has TRBV4-1 and TRBJ1-1; 11 bases line up with TRBD1. The CDR3 runs to 16 residues. The V segment lost 2 bases and the J segment 4 bases; nucleotides outside the gene matches: 6. Per the germline V gene, CDR1 is MGHRA and CDR2 is YSYEKL.

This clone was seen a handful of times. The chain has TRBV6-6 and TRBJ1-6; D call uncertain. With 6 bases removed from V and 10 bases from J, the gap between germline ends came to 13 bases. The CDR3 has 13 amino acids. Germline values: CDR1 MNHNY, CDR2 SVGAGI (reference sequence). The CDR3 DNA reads TGTGCCAGCAGCCCCGGTCGGGAGTCACCCCTCCACTTT. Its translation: CASSPGRESPLHF.

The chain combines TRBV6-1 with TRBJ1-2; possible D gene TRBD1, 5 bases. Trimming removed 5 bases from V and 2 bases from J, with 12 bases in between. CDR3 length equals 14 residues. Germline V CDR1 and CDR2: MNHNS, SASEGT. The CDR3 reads CASSPSGGNYGYTF. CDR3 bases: TGTGCCAGCAGTCCTTCGGGGGGGAACTATGGCTACACCTTC.